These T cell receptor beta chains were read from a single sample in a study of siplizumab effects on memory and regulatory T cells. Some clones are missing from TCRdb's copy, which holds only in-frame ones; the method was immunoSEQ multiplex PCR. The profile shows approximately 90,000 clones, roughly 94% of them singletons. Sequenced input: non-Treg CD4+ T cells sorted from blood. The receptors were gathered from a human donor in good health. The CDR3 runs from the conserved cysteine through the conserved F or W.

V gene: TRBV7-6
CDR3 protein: CASSEAMGNTEAFF

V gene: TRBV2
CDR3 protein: CASSRTENTDTQYF

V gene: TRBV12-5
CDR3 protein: CASGTYGTGAGYTF

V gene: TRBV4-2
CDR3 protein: CASSARTSGGALEQYF

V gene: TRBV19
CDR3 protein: CASSIGTVGTDTQYF

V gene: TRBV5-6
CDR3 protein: CASSLWGGTEAFF

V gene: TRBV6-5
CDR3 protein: CASSYPGRGGEQYF

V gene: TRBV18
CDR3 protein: CASSPQGTEAFF

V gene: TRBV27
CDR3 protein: CASSLLGSASPLHF

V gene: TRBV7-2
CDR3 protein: CASSLAGPKLGTEAFF

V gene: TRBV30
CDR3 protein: CAWNRGPGQNTEAFF

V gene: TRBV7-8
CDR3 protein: CASSLDSGRPGGTQYF

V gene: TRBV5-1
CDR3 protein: CASSEETVSNSPLHF

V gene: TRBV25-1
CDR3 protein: CASSEQGSGELFF

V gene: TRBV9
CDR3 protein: CASSVAGAGNPYEQYF

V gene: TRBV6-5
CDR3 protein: CASSPKLPPQPQHF

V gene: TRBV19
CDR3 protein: CASSVRDGREQYF

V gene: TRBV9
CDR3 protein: CASSVFDESSGANVLTF

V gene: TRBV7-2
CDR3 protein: CASSLAGVDKNIQYF

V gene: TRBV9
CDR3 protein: CASSGSGQRTDTQYF

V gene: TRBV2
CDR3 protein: CASRLAGAGTDTQYF

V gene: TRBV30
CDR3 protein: CAWSIGSLGELFF

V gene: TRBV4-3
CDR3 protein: CASSQGQNYGYTF

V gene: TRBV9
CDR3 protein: CASSVEPGLRSGNTIYF

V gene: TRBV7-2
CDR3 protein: CASSLLGFTDTQYF

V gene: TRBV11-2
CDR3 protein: CASSSIHRGLRGGYGYTF

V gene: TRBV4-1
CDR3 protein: CASSKGASGRSTDTQYF

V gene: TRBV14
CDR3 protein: CASSQGPPPYEQYF

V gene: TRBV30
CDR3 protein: CAWRTTGYRTEAFF

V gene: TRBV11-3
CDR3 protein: CASSLVAGGGYGYTF

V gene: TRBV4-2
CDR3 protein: CASSPEPADSNQPQHF

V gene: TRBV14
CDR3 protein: CASRPSVEEVNEKLFF

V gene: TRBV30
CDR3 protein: CAWSRRTSGSYNEQFF

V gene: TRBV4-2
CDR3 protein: CASSQEGLKPLAGEMQYF

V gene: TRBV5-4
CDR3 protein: CASSIGQGLSTGELFF

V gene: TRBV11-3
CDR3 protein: CASSPELAVRGDTQYF

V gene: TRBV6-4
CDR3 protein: CASSDSDRAGVQPQHF

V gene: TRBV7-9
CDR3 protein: CASSFDGLSTYGYTF

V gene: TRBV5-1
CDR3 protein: CASSLVGGGLTDTQYF

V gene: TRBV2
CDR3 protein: CASMGRGSSYEQYF